The rows below give T cell receptor beta chains drawn from one sample of a study of blood T cell repertoires in COVID-19. Using immunoSEQ multiplex PCR, the repertoire was profiled, and TCRdb retains in-frame clones only, with some absent. The sample yields around 270,000 clones, approximately 90% seen once. Sequenced sample: peripheral blood. The receptors stem from a man aged 40-55 years with acute or convalescent COVID-19. CDR3s include the opening cysteine and the closing phenylalanine or tryptophan. D genes are given only for firm matches. The listing skips clone size in some rows; elsewhere it reads once, few, many or a size class.

clone_size	v_call	d_call	j_call	cdr3_nt	cdr3_aa
NA	TRBV5-5	NA	TRBJ2-7	TGTGCCAGCAGCTTATTAGATTACGAGCAGTACTTC	CASSLLDYEQYF
NA	TRBV7-2	NA	TRBJ2-7	TGTGCCAGCAGCTTAAGGCTGGGGGGTGACTACGAGCAGTACTTC	CASSLRLGGDYEQYF
NA	TRBV9	NA	TRBJ2-1	TGTGCCAGCAGCGTAGCTTGGCTAGACAATGAGCAGTTCTTC	CASSVAWLDNEQFF
NA	TRBV29-1	NA	TRBJ2-6	TGCAGCGTTGCGGGGATAGGGGCCAACGTCCTGACTTTC	CSVAGIGANVLTF
NA	TRBV6-5	TRBD1	TRBJ1-1	TGTGCCAGCAGTTCCCGGACAGGGGGGGACACTGAAGCTTTCTTT	CASSSRTGGDTEAFF
NA	TRBV7-2	TRBD2	TRBJ2-2	TGTGCCAGCAGCTTATCGCGGGGGGACCACACCGGGGAGCTGTTTTTT	CASSLSRGDHTGELFF
NA	TRBV10-2	NA	TRBJ1-5	TGCGCCAGCAGTGAGAGGCAGGGTGACAATCAGCCCCAGCATTTT	CASSERQGDNQPQHF
NA	TRBV5-1	NA	TRBJ1-2	TGCGCCAGCAGCTTGGGGCAGTCCTCCTACACCTTC	CASSLGQSSYTF
NA	TRBV19	NA	TRBJ1-3	TGTGCCAGTAGTATCGGCGGGGTGGGCTCTGGAAACACCATATATTTT	CASSIGGVGSGNTIYF
NA	TRBV5-6	NA	TRBJ2-7	TGTGCCAGCAGCTTGTACGGAGAGAACGAGCAGTACTTC	CASSLYGENEQYF
NA	TRBV2	TRBD1	TRBJ1-1	TGTGCCAGCAGTGAAAGGGGGCGCACTGAAGCTTTCTTT	CASSERGRTEAFF
once	TRBV5-4	NA	TRBJ1-6	TGTGCCAGCAGCGATGGACAGTATAATTCACCCCTCCACTTT	CASSDGQYNSPLHF
NA	TRBV24-1	NA	TRBJ2-2	TGTGCCACCAGTGTCAGGAGGCGGGGGAACACCGGGGAGCTGTTTTTT	CATSVRRRGNTGELFF
NA	TRBV5-1	TRBD2	TRBJ2-3	TGCGCCAGCAGCCTTAGCGGGAAGGGGACAGATACGCAGTATTTT	CASSLSGKGTDTQYF
NA	TRBV19	NA	TRBJ1-5	TGTGCCAGTACTAATAAAAGGGGAATTCAGCCCCAGCATTTT	CASTNKRGIQPQHF
NA	TRBV7-2	TRBD1	TRBJ1-5	TGTGCCAGCAGCTCGACAGGGGGCGGGCCCCAGCATTTT	CASSSTGGGPQHF
NA	TRBV11-2	NA	TRBJ1-4	TGTGCCAGCACCCTACTAGGGGGGGCCGCGGGGAGTGAAAAACTGTTTTTT	CASTLLGGAAGSEKLFF
few	TRBV5-1	TRBD1	TRBJ1-2	TGCGCCAGCAGCTTGGGACCTCGGGACAGGGAGGGTGGCTACACCTTC	CASSLGPRDREGGYTF
NA	TRBV19	TRBD1	TRBJ2-2	TGTGCCAGTAGTAGAGGGGGCGCGGGCACCGGGGAGCTGTTTTTT	CASSRGGAGTGELFF
NA	TRBV23-1	NA	TRBJ1-5	TGCGCCAGCACCAACAATCGGGGTAAGGGATATAGCAATCAGCCCCAGCATTTT	CASTNNRGKGYSNQPQHF
NA	TRBV21-1	NA	TRBJ1-1	TGTGCCAGCAGCAAAGGAGCAGGGGGATACACTGAAGCTTTCTTT	CASSKGAGGYTEAFF
NA	TRBV7-3	NA	TRBJ2-2	TGTGCCAGCAGCCCCTGGACTGCTGCGAACACCGGGGAGCTGTTTTTT	CASSPWTAANTGELFF
NA	TRBV30	TRBD1	TRBJ1-1	TGTGCCTGGAGTGCTAGGGGGCTTCAGGTAAACACTGAAGCTTTCTTT	CAWSARGLQVNTEAFF
NA	TRBV11-2	NA	TRBJ2-5	TGTGCCAGCAGCTTAGGAGGGTTCGGGGAGACCCAGTACTTC	CASSLGGFGETQYF